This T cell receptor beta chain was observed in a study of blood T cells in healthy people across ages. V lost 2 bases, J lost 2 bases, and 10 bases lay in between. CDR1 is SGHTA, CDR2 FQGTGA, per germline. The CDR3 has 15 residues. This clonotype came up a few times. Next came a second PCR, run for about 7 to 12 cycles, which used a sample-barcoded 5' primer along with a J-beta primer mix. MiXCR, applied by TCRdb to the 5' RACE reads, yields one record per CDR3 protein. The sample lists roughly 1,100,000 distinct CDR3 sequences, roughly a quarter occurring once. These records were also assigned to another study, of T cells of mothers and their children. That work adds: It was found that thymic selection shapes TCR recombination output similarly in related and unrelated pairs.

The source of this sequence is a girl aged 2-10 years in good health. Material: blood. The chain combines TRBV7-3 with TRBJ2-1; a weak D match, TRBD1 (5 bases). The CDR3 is CASSLPDTTYNEQFF. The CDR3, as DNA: TGTGCCAGCAGCTTACCGGACACTACCTACAATGAGCAGTTCTTC.